The subject of this entry is one T cell receptor beta chain. Antigen: not known. The data are from a study of T cell repertoires in cytomegalovirus infection. The CDR3 covers 14 residues. With 10 bases removed from V and 3 bases from J, the gap between germline ends came to 19 bases. CDR1 LNHDA and CDR2 SQIVND come from the germline V gene (reference sequence). TCRdb called the reads again in MiXCR, with one record for every CDR3 protein. This table holds approximately 630,000 distinct CDR3 sequences, 20% to 25% found once. Whole-study results and caveats: Within the response measured ex vivo, HLA-C-restricted CMV-specific TCR beta clonotypes were dominant. Using cumulative public TCR beta family frequency, the authors identified those who carried CMV together with the relevant HLA.

The sequenced sample consisted of CD8+ T cells from PBMCs. J is TRBJ2-7 and V is TRBV19; D ambiguous. The clonotype originates from a human donor in good health (CMV status not recorded). Some clones in this sample may be carry-over from other donors' samples. The CDR3 reads CATRPAHDLYEQYF. In DNA, the CDR3 is TGTGCCACGCGACCAGCTCATGACCTCTACGAGCAGTACTTC.